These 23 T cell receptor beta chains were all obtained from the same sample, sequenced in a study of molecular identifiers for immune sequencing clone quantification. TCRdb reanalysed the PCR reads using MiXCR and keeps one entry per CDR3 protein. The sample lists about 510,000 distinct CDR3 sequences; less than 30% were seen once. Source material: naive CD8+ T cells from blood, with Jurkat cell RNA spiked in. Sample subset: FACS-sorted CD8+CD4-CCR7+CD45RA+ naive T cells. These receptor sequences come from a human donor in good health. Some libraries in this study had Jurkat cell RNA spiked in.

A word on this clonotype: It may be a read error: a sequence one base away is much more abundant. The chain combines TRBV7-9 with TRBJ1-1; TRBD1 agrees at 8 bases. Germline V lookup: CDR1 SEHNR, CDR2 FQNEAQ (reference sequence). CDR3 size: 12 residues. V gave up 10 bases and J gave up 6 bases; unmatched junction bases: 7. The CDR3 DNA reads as TGTGCCACCTTGTCAGGGGGCGCTGAAGCTTTCTTT. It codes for CATLSGGAEAFF. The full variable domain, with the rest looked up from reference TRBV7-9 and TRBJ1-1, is DTGVSQNPRHKITKRGQNVTFRCDPISEHNRLYWYRQTLGQGPEFLTYFQNEAQLEKSRLLSDRFSAERPKGSFSTLEIQRTEQGDSAMYLCATLSGGAEAFFGQGTRLTVV.

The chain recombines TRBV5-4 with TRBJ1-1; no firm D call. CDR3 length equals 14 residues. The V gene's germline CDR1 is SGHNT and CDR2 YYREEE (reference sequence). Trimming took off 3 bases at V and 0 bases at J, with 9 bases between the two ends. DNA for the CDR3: TGTGCCAGCAGCTCATCTATCCTGAACACTGAAGCTTTCTTT. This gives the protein CASSSSILNTEAFF.

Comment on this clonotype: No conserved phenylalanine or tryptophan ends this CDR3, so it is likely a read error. In DNA form, the CDR3 reads TGCGCCAGCAGCCCAAGGGGGGATACCATTCAGTACTCC. Amino acid sequence: CASSPRGDTIQYS. This chain connects TRBV4-1 to TRBJ2-4; D tentatively reads TRBD1 or TRBD2 (6 bases each). This CDR3 region has 13 residues. CDR1 and CDR2 (germline): MGHRA, YSYEKL. V was pared by 4 bases and J by 9 bases, with 13 bases between.

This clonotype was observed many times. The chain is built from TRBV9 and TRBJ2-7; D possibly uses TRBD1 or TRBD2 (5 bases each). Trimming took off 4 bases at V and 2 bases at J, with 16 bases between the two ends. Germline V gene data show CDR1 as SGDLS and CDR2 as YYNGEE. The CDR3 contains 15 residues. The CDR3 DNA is TGTGCCAGCAGCCTATCCGGGGACGGACCCTACGAGCAGTACTTC. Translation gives CASSLSGDGPYEQYF.

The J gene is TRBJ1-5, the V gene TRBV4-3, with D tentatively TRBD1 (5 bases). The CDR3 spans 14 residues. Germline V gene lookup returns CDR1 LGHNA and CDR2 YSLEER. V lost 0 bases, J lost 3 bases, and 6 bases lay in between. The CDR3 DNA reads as TGCGCCAGCAGCCAAGACAGGGTCAATCAGCCCCAGCATTTT. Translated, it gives CASSQDRVNQPQHF.

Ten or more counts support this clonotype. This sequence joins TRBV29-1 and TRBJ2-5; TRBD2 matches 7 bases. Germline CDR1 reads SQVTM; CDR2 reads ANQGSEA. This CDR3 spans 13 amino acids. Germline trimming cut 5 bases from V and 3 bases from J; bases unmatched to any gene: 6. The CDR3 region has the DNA TGCAGCGTTTGCCCTGGACTAGAAGAGACCCAGTACTTC. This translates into CSVCPGLEETQYF.

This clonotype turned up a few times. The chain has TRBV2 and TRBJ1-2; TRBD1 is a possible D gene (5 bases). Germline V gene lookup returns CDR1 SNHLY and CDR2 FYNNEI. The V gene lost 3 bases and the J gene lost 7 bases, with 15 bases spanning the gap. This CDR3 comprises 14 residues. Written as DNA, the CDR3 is TGTGCCAGCAGTGACTGGGACGGGGCAAGTGGCTACACCTTC. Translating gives CASSDWDGASGYTF.

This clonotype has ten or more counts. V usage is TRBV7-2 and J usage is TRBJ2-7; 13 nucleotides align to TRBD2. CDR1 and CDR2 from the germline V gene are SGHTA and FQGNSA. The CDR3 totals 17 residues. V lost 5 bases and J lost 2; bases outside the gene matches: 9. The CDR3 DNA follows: TGTGCCAGCAGCGAGACTAGCGGGAGGTACGCTCCCTACGAGCAGTACTTC. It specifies CASSETSGRYAPYEQYF.

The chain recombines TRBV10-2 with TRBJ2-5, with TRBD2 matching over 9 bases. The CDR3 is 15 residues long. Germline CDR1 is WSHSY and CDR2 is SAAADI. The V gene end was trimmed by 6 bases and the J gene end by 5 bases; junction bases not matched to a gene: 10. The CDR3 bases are TGCGCCAGCAGCCTAGCGGGGACCATGGGGGAGACCCAGTACTTC. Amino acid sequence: CASSLAGTMGETQYF.

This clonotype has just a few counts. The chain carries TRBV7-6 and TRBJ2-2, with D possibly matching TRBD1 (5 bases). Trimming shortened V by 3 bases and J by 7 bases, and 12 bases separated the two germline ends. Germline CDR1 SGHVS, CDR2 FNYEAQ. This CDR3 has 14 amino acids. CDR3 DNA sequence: TGTGCCAGCAGCTTGTCCAGGGATCACGGGGAGCTGTTTTTT. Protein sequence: CASSLSRDHGELFF.

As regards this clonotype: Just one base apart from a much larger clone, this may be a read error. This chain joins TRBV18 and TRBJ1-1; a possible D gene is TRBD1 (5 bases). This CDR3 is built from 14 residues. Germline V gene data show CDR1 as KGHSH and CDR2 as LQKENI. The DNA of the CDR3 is TGTGCCCGCTCACCAGGGTACTTGAACACTGAAGCTTTCTTT. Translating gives CARSPGYLNTEAFF. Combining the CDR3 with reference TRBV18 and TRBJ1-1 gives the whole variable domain NAGVMQNPRHLVRRRGQEARLRCSPMKGHSHVYWYRQLPEEGLKFMVYLQKENIIDESGMPKERFSAEFPKEGPSILRIQQVVRGDSAAYFCARSPGYLNTEAFFGQGTRLTVV.

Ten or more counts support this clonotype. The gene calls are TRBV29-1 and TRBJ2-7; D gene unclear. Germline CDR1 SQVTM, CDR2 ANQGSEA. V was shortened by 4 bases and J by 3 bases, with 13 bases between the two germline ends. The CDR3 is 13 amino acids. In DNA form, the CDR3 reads TGCAGCGTTGGAAGAGGCGGTTACTACGAGCAGTACTTC. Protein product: CSVGRGGYYEQYF.

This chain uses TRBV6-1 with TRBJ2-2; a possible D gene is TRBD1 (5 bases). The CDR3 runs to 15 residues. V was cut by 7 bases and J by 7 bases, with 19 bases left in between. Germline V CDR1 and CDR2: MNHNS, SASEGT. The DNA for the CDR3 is TGTGCCAGCAAAGAGTTCTACAGGTTTAACGGGGAGCTGTTTTTT. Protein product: CASKEFYRFNGELFF.

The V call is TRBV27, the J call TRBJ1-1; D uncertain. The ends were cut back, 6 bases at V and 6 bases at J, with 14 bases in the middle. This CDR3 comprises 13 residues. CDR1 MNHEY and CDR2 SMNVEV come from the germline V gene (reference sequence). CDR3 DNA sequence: TGTGCCAGCAGCCCGGCCGGGGTTTCTGAAGCTTTCTTT. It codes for CASSPAGVSEAFF.

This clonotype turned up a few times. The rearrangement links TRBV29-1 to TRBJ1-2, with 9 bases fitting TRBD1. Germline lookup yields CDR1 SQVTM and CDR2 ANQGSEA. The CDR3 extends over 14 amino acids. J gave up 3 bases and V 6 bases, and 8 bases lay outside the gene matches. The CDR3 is CSVGQGINDYGYTF. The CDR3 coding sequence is TGCAGCGTGGGACAGGGTATTAACGACTATGGCTACACCTTC.

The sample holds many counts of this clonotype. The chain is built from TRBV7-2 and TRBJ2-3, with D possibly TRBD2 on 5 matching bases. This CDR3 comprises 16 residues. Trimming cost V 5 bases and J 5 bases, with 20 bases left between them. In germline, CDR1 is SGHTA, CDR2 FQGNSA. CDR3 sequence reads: CASSPLRQMAGDTQYF. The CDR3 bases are TGTGCCAGCAGCCCTCTCAGGCAGATGGCGGGAGATACGCAGTATTTT.

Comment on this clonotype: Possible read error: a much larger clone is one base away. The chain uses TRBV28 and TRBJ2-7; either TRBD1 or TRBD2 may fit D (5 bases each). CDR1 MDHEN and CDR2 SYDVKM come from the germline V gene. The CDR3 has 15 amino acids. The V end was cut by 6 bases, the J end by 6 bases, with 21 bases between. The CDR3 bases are TGTGCCAGCAGCCCACGCCAGGGACGGGGTTGCGAGCAGTACTTC. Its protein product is CASSPRQGRGCEQYF.

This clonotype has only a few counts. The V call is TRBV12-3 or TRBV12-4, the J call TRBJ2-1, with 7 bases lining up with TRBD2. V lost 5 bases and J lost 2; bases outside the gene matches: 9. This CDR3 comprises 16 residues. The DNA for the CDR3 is TGTGCCAGCAGTCCCCGAGCTAGCGGTCCCTACAATGAGCAGTTCTTC. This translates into CASSPRASGPYNEQFF.

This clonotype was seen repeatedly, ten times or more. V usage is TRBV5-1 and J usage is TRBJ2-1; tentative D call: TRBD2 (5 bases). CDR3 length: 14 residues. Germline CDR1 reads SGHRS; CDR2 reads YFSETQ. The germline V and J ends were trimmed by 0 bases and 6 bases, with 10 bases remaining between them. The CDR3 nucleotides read TGCGCCAGCAGCTTGGGAGGGAGCGGCAATGAGCAGTTCTTC. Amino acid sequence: CASSLGGSGNEQFF.

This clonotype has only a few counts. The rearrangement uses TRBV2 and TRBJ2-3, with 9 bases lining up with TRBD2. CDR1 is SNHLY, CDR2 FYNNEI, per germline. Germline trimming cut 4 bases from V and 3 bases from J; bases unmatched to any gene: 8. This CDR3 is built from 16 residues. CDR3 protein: CASSGGLATETDTQYF. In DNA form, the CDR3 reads TGTGCCAGCAGTGGTGGACTAGCGACCGAAACAGATACGCAGTATTTT.

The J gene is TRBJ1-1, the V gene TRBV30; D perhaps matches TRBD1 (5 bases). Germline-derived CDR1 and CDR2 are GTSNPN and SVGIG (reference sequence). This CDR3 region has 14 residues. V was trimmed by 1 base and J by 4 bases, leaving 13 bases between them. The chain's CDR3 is CAWSGGVGPTEAFF. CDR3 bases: TGTGCCTGGAGTGGGGGGGTCGGTCCCACTGAAGCTTTCTTT.

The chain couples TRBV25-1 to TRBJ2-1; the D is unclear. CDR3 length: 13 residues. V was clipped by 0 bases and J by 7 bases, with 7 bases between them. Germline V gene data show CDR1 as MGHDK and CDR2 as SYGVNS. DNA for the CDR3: TGTGCCAGCAGTGAATATAGCTCGAATGAGCAGTTCTTC. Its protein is CASSEYSSNEQFF.

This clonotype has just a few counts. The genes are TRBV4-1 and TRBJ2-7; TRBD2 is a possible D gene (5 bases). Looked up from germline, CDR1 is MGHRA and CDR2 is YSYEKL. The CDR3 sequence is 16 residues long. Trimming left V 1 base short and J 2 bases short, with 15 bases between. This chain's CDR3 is CASSQVLRGQPYEQYF. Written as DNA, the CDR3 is TGCGCCAGCAGCCAAGTCCTTCGGGGTCAGCCCTACGAGCAGTACTTC.